Only a few counts were recorded for the clone carrying this T cell receptor (beta chain). Its specificity is unknown. These data belong to a study of T-cell memory formation after mild COVID-19. Whole-study context: TCR clusters mostly belonged to single donors.

Trimming cost V 2 bases and J 0 bases, with 8 bases left between them. The CDR3 sequence is 15 residues long. Looked up from germline, CDR1 is MGHRA and CDR2 is YSYEKL. Overall study findings and caveats: Certain responding clones were present in pre-infection memory, suggesting participation of cross-reactive memory. Balance between CD4 and CD8 was seen in clones contracting day 15 to 85, and a CD4+ lean was seen in later expanders.

Constant-segment primers served in 5'RACE that generated TCR alpha and TCR beta cDNA libraries bearing sample barcodes and UMIs. TCRdb re-analysed the 5' RACE reads in MiXCR, keeping a single row per CDR3 protein. The repertoire includes around 300,000 distinct CDR3 sequences, 18% of them detected once, and 20% to 25% sits in the top ten. Sequencing was performed on PBMCs or a T cell subset sorted from them (not recorded which). The source of this sequence is a man aged 18 to 35 who had mild COVID-19 (a few samples of this study predate the infection). Cell type and time point are not known. The rearrangement links TRBV4-1 to TRBJ2-4, with D perhaps matching TRBD1 (6 bases). In DNA form, the CDR3 reads TGCGCCAGCAGCCAACAGGGGTTAGCCAAAAACATTCAGTACTTC. Its translation is CASSQQGLAKNIQYF.